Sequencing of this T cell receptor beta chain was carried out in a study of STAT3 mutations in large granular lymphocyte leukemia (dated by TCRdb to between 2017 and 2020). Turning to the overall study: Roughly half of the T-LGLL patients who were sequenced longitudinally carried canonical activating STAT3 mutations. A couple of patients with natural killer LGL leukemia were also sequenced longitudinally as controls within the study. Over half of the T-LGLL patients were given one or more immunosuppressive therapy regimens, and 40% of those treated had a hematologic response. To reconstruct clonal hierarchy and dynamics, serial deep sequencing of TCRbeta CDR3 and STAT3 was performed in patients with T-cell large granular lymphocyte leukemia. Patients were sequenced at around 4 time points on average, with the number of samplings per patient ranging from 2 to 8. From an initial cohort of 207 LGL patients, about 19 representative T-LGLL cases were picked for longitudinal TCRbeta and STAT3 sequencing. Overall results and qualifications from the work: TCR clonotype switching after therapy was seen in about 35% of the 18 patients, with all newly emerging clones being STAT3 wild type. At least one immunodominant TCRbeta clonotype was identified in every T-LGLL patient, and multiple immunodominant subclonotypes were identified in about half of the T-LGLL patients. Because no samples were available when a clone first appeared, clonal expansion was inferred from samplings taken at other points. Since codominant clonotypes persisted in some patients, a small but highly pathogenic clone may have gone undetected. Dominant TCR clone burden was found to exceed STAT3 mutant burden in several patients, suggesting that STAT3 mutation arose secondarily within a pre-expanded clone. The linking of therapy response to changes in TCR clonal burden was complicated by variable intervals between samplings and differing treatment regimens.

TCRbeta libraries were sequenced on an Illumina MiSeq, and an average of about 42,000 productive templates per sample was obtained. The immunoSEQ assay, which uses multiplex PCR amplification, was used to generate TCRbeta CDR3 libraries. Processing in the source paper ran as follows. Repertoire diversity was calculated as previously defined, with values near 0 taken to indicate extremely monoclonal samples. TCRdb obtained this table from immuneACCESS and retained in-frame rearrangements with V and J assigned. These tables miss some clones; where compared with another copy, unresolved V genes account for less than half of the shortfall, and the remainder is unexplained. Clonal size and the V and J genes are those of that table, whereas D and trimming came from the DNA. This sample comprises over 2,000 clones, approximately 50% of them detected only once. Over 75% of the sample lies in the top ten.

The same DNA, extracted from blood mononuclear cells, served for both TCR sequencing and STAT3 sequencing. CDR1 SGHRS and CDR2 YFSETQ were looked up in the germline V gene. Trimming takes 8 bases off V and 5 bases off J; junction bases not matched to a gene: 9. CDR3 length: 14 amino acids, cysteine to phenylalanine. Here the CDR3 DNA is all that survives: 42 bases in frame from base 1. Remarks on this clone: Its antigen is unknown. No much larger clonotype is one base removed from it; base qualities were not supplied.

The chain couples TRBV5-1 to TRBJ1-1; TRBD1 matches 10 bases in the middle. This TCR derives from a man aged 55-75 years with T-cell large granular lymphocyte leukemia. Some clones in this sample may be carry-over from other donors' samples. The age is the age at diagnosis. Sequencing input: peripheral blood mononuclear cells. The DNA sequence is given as TGCGCCAGTAGTCGGGACAGGGGAGGGACTGAAGCTTTCTTT. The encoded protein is CASSRDRGGTEAFF.